This T cell receptor beta chain is drawn from a study of shared clonotypes between healthy human individuals. Study observations and caveats: A generally larger estimated richness was seen in naive subsets than in memory subsets. It was observed that 5% to 6% of naive CD4 clonotypes were shared across a handful of donors.

Germline-derived CDR1 and CDR2 are SGHVS and FNYEAQ. The trim removed 1 base at V and 2 bases at J, leaving 3 bases unmatched. This CDR3 is built from 16 residues. Naive CD8 cells lacked CD45RO, underwent positive selection for CCR7 and left out terminally differentiated effector memory CD45RA+ cells. The study drew all its donors from Caucasian adults living in Nashville, Tennessee. Comments on this clone: As yet, its antigen is unknown.

Original processing notes: Filtering differed, since immunoSEQ gave only junction sequences and no quality scores. Generated by immunoSEQ multiplex PCR, the TCRdb table keeps only in-frame clones and is missing some. V and J calls and clone size are copied from that table; D and trimming were computed from the DNA. The repertoire holds 1.5 million to 2.5 million clones, over 85% seen once, with 1.2% in the top ten. The sequence was obtained from a man between 18 and 35 years old in good health. The chain is built from TRBV7-6 and TRBJ2-1; 9 bases match TRBD2. Sequenced input: naive CD8+ T cells sorted from blood. The CDR3 DNA reads as TGTGCCAGCAGCTTAGAGACTAGCGGCCCCTACAATGAGCAGTTCTTC. Translated, it gives CASSLETSGPYNEQFF.